These 23 T cell receptor beta chains originate from one sample sequenced in a study of T cells in women clearing cervical HPV infection. Only in-frame clones appear in the TCRdb table, and some are missing; sequencing was by immunoSEQ multiplex PCR. In total, the table holds roughly 30,000 clones. The source material was blood buffy coat. The receptors shown here come from a woman between 18 and 69 years old with a cervical HPV16 infection that either progressed to CIN3+ or cleared (not recorded which).

A word on this clone: The read ends 3 residues before the CDR3 terminus; that terminus is restored from the germline J gene. The J gene is TRBJ2-7, the V gene TRBV20-1; the D gene is possibly TRBD2 (6 bases). Trimming took off 0 bases at V and 0 bases at J, with 12 bases between the two ends. The CDR3 is 15 amino acids. The germline V gene encodes CDR1 DFQATT and CDR2 SNEGSKA (reference sequence). The CDR3 reads CSARDIAESSYEQYF. CDR3 DNA, as far as it was read: TGCAGTGCTAGAGACATAGCGGAAAGCTCCTACGAG.

A note on this clone: The read ends 3 residues shy of where the CDR3 ends; the end is completed using the germline J gene. This sequence joins TRBV12-3 or TRBV12-4 and TRBJ2-6, with 8 bases matching TRBD2. V dropped 8 bases and J dropped 4; count of bases not matched to a gene: 7. This CDR3 is built from 15 residues. Incomplete CDR3 DNA: TGTGCCAGCTGGATAGCGGGACCCGGGGCCAACGTC. This sequence encodes CASWIAGPGANV. The CDR3 reads in full as CASWIAGPGANVLTF.

Remarks on this clone: The sequenced fragment ends 3 residues before the CDR3 boundary, so the rest is inferred from the germline J gene. V usage is TRBV7-3 and J usage is TRBJ2-6; TRBD1 aligns across 9 bases. The J segment lost 0 bases and the V segment lost 0 bases, leaving 9 bases of the junction unmatched. This CDR3 comprises 20 residues. From germline, CDR1 is SGHTA and CDR2 FQGTGA. CDR3 DNA, as far as it was read: TGTGCCAGCAGCTTAACGGGGACAGGGAGCCTAATCTCTGGGGCCAACGTC. Its translation is CASSLTGTGSLISGANV. The complete CDR3 protein is CASSLTGTGSLISGANVLTF.

Concerning this clone itself: The CDR3 end falls 3 residues outside the read, so it is completed with the germline J gene. V and J are TRBV12-5 and TRBJ1-5; 8 nucleotides line up with TRBD1. V lost 1 base to trimming and J lost 5 bases; unmatched junction nucleotides: 4. The CDR3 covers 15 residues. Germline V gene sequence: CDR1 LGHNT, CDR2 FRNRAP. This CDR3 reads CASGLGTGRHQPQHF. The CDR3 bases that were read are TGTGCTAGTGGTTTGGGGACAGGGCGGCATCAGCCC.

Worth noting for this clone: The read stops 3 residues short of the end of the CDR3; the missing end is completed from the germline J gene. This rearrangement joins TRBV30 to TRBJ1-5; D is perhaps TRBD1 (5 bases). Germline CDR1 reads GTSNPN; CDR2 reads SVGIG (reference sequence). Trimming took 3 bases from V and 5 from J, leaving 20 bases between them. The CDR3 sequence is 16 residues long. CDR3 bases read: TGTGCCTGGAGCCTCAAGGTGAGGGGTCTTGATCAGCCC. This encodes CAWSLKVRGLDQP. The whole CDR3 is CAWSLKVRGLDQPQHF.

Points on this clone: The sequence runs out 3 residues before the end of the CDR3; the remainder is reconstructed from the germline J gene. The V and J genes are TRBV2 and TRBJ2-1, with 8 bases fitting TRBD2. CDR1 and CDR2 (germline): SNHLY, FYNNEI. This CDR3 comprises 16 residues. The V gene end was trimmed by 4 bases and the J gene end by 4 bases; junction bases not matched to a gene: 9. CDR3 loop: CASSVTIAGMYNEQFF. The sequenced part of the CDR3 DNA is TGTGCCAGCAGTGTTACTATAGCGGGGATGTACAATGAG.

Points on this clone: The CDR3 goes on 3 residues after the read ends, and that part is filled in from the germline J gene. The chain combines TRBV20-1 with TRBJ2-1; possible D gene TRBD2, 6 bases. Trimming took 6 bases from V and 8 from J, leaving 26 bases between them. There are 16 residues in the CDR3. Per the germline V gene, CDR1 is DFQATT and CDR2 is SNEGSKA (reference sequence). CDR3 DNA, as far as it was read: TGCAGTGCGACCCCTCGGCGGGGTCCGGGAAGGGATGAG. Translation gives CSATPRRGPGRDE. The CDR3 in its entirety is CSATPRRGPGRDEQFF.

Of note for this clone: The read halts 3 residues ahead of the CDR3 end, with the missing end drawn from the germline J gene. The rearrangement links TRBV7-2 to TRBJ2-7; D is unresolved. The germline V and J ends were trimmed by 10 bases and 2 bases, with 15 bases remaining between them. The CDR3 is 13 residues long. Looked up from germline, CDR1 is SGHTA and CDR2 is FQGNSA. CDR3 DNA, as far as it was read: TGTGCCACCCGGTCGTACGTACCCTACGAG. Its translation: CATRSYVPYE. The full CDR3 sequence reads CATRSYVPYEQYF.

In the case of this clone: Read data end 3 residues before the CDR3 end; the end is taken from the germline J gene. The chain couples TRBV18 to TRBJ1-2; possible D gene TRBD1, 5 bases. Trimming took off 2 bases at V and 5 bases at J, with 18 bases between the two ends. The CDR3 length is 16 residues. CDR1 is KGHSH and CDR2 is LQKENI in the germline V gene. The CDR3 sequence is CASSPNRDGGLYGYTF. The DNA read from the CDR3 is TGTGCCAGCTCACCAAACCGGGACGGGGGACTTTATGGC.

The CDR3 bases that were read are TGTGCCAGCAGACGCACAGGGGCCGGGTCCTACGAG. Amino acid sequence: CASRRTGAGSYE. The CDR3, in full, reads CASRRTGAGSYEQYF. The chain joins TRBV6-2 or TRBV6-3 to TRBJ2-7, with 7 bases lining up with TRBD1. The CDR3 end falls 3 residues outside the read, so it is completed with the germline J gene. The CDR3 is 15 amino acids. Germline V CDR1 and CDR2: MNHEY, SVGEGT. V lost 6 bases to trimming and J lost 1 base; unmatched junction nucleotides: 9.

In regard to this clone: With the read ending 3 residues before the CDR3 end, the germline J gene is used to fill in that end. V gene TRBV5-1 combines with J gene TRBJ2-5, with TRBD1 matching 8 bases. Germline V gene data show CDR1 as SGHRS and CDR2 as YFSETQ. V gave up 0 bases and J gave up 4 bases; unmatched junction bases: 14. The CDR3 has 18 residues. CDR3 residues: CASSLAWRTGPGRETQYF. The CDR3 bases that were read are TGCGCCAGCAGCTTGGCCTGGCGGACAGGGCCGGGGAGAGAGACC.

As regards this clone: The sequenced fragment ends 3 residues before the CDR3 boundary, so the rest is inferred from the germline J gene. This chain connects TRBV7-6 to TRBJ2-7; no definite D call. The V gene lost 4 bases and the J gene lost 5 bases, with 12 bases spanning the gap. The germline V gene encodes CDR1 SGHVS and CDR2 FNYEAQ. The CDR3 covers 13 residues. The CDR3 sequence: CASSSGPKDEQYF. CDR3 bases read: TGTGCCAGCAGCTCGGGTCCAAAGGACGAG.

A word on this clone: The read halts 3 residues ahead of the CDR3 end, with the missing end drawn from the germline J gene. This chain uses TRBV19 with TRBJ2-4; TRBD1 matches at 11 bases. The CDR3 runs to 14 residues. Looked up from germline, CDR1 is LNHDA and CDR2 is SQIVND (reference sequence). The covered CDR3 bases are TGTGCCAGTAAGCCTGGGACAGGGGGGGAGACT. The encoded protein is CASKPGTGGET. The CDR3 in its entirety is CASKPGTGGETQYF.

To note about this clone: The missing CDR3 end, 3 residues past where the read stops, is filled in from the germline J gene. The chain recombines TRBV5-1 with TRBJ2-3, with no clear D. CDR1 is SGHRS, CDR2 YFSETQ, per germline. V gave up 0 bases and J gave up 8 bases, with 10 bases separating them. The CDR3 is 13 residues long. CDR3 sequence: CASSLDGSGTQYF. The part of the CDR3 DNA that was read is TGCGCCAGCAGCTTGGATGGATCGGGTACG.

A remark on this clone: Other DNA sequences in the same sample also yield this CDR3. CDR3 bases read: TGTGCCAGCAGTTCGGAAGCGGGGGGGGAGACC. This gives the protein CASSSEAGGET. The entire CDR3 is CASSSEAGGETQYF. The chain carries TRBV5-4 and TRBJ2-5; 10 nucleotides line up with TRBD2. The CDR3 goes on 3 residues after the read ends, and that part is filled in from the germline J gene. CDR1 SGHNT and CDR2 YYREEE come from the germline V gene (reference sequence). The V and J ends lost 5 bases and 5 bases, in that order; junction bases with no gene match: 6. This CDR3 has 14 residues.

As regards this clone: The CDR3 goes on 3 residues after the read ends, and that part is filled in from the germline J gene. The chain carries TRBV29-1 and TRBJ2-7; 15 bases are shared with TRBD2. Per germline, CDR1 SQVTM and CDR2 ANQGSEA. This CDR3 is 17 amino acids long. Trimming took 4 bases from V and 4 from J; bases not matched to a gene: 11. The CDR3 sequence is CSVVRWTSGRAAYEQYF. Partial CDR3 DNA: TGCAGCGTTGTAAGGTGGACTAGCGGGAGGGCAGCTTACGAG.

Worth noting for this clone: The read terminates 3 residues before the CDR3 end, so the remaining end is supplied by the germline J gene. The V and J genes are TRBV2 and TRBJ2-3, with D tentatively TRBD2 (5 bases). The CDR3 sequence is 13 residues long. With 6 bases removed from V and 5 bases from J, the gap between germline ends came to 12 bases. Germline V CDR1 and CDR2: SNHLY, FYNNEI. Partial CDR3 DNA: TGTGCCAGCAGAAACGGACTGGGAGATACG. Translation gives CASRNGLGDT. The entire CDR3 protein is CASRNGLGDTQYF.

Worth noting for this clone: The read terminates 3 residues ahead of where the CDR3 ends, so the germline J gene completes it. The V and J genes are TRBV20-1 and TRBJ1-5, with D uncertain. This CDR3 spans 16 amino acids. The germline V gene encodes CDR1 DFQATT and CDR2 SNEGSKA (reference sequence). With 1 base removed from V and 5 bases from J, the gap between germline ends came to 18 bases. This CDR3 is CSARAWVGTAYQPQHF. The covered CDR3 bases are TGCAGTGCTAGAGCGTGGGTCGGAACAGCTTATCAGCCC.

For this clone: The read halts 3 residues ahead of the CDR3 end, with the missing end drawn from the germline J gene. The chain uses TRBV20-1 and TRBJ2-1, with 13 bases aligning to TRBD2. This CDR3 has 14 amino acids. CDR1 is DFQATT and CDR2 is SNEGSKA in the germline V gene (reference sequence). With V trimmed by 6 bases and J by 7 bases, 6 bases remained unmatched. CDR3 bases read: TGCAGTGCGCGGACTAGCGGGAGAGGAAATGAG. Its protein is CSARTSGRGNE. The complete CDR3 reads CSARTSGRGNEQFF.

Concerning this clone: From the germline J gene comes the end of the CDR3, since the read stops 3 residues before it. The chain employs TRBV11-3 and TRBJ2-7, with D perhaps matching TRBD1 (6 bases). Germline V gene lookup returns CDR1 SGHNT and CDR2 YENEEA. V dropped 0 bases and J dropped 4 bases, with 13 bases sitting between them. CDR3 length equals 15 residues. The CDR3 sequence: CASSLDSGQIYEQYF. The sequenced part of the CDR3 DNA is TGTGCCAGCAGCTTAGATTCGGGACAAATTTACGAG.

As concerns this clone: The sequence runs out 3 residues before the end of the CDR3; the remainder is reconstructed from the germline J gene. This sequence joins TRBV4-1 and TRBJ2-1, with 8 bases lining up with TRBD2. Germline CDR1 is MGHRA and CDR2 is YSYEKL. The trim removed 7 bases at V and 6 bases at J, leaving 11 bases unmatched. The CDR3 spans 15 residues. The CDR3: CASTRTSPDVNEQFF. CDR3 DNA, as far as it was read: TGCGCCAGCACCCGGACTAGCCCCGACGTCAATGAG.

With respect to this clone: Germline and junction disagree at one end, which may indicate a read error. The CDR3 is cut off 3 residues early in the read; its end comes from the germline J gene. The rearrangement uses TRBV20-1 and TRBJ2-4; 8 bases match TRBD2. This CDR3 is 17 amino acids long. The germline V gene encodes CDR1 DFQATT and CDR2 SNEGSKA (reference sequence). The CDR3 sequence: CSASMSAAGLAENIQYF. CDR3 bases read: TGCAGTGCTAGCATGTCAGCTGCAGGACTAGCCGAAAACATT.

Concerning this clone: An end of the junction does not agree with germline; a read error may underlie this. The read halts 3 residues ahead of the CDR3 end, with the missing end drawn from the germline J gene. The chain couples TRBV4-2 to TRBJ1-6, with TRBD1 as a possible D gene (6 bases). CDR3 size: 15 residues. Germline loops: CDR1 LGHNA, CDR2 YNFKEQ. The covered CDR3 bases are TGCGCCAGCAGCCTTTCCACAGGGACGAATTCACCC. Translating it yields CASSLSTGTNSP. The entire CDR3 protein is CASSLSTGTNSPLHF.